This T cell receptor (beta chain) was profiled in a study of shared clonotypes between healthy human individuals. Study background: In total, the donors were a couple of women and a few men aged 18 to 49. For every donor, three CD4 naive, three CD4 memory, two CD8 naive and one CD8 memory plates were used.

Division of CD4+ cells produced a CD45RA+ naive subset and a CD45RA-negative memory subset. Study-level findings and limits: Shared clonotypes across all four donors exceeded non-shared ones in generation probability.

Germline CDR1 and CDR2: SGHAT and FQNNGV. CDR3 length: 14 residues. Trimming removed 1 base from V and 3 bases from J, with 10 bases in between. Produced via immunoSEQ multiplex PCR; TCRdb's table is partial and in-frame only. The table includes 980,000 or so clones, 60% to 85% detected once. Details on this clone: Antigen specificity is unknown.

The chain carries TRBV11-2 and TRBJ2-7; D gene uncertain. The sequence came from a young man in good health. The sample was memory CD4+ T cells sorted from blood. Subset denoted: CD45RA-negative fraction. This CDR3 is CASSLAEKIYEQYF. Here the CDR3 DNA reads TGTGCCAGCAGCTTAGCGGAGAAAATCTACGAGCAGTACTTC.